Below are 21 T cell receptor beta chains sequenced from a single sample in a study of blood T cell repertoires in COVID-19. Clones were read by immunoSEQ multiplex PCR, and TCRdb kept only the in-frame ones, dropping some. In the table there are 45,000 to 60,000 clones, around 82% of which are singletons. Sequencing used peripheral blood. The source is a woman older than 75 with acute or convalescent COVID-19.

V and J are TRBV9 and TRBJ2-3, with D perhaps TRBD2 (6 bases). Germline CDR1 is SGDLS and CDR2 is YYNGEE. V shed 3 bases and J shed 2 bases, with 13 bases lying between them. This CDR3 region has 15 residues. The CDR3 bases are TGTGCCAGCAGCGAAAGGACTACGAACACAGATACGCAGTATTTT. Translated, it gives CASSERTTNTDTQYF.

The rearrangement uses TRBV28 and TRBJ2-1, with 11 bases that match TRBD2. Trimming removed 3 bases from V and 14 bases from J; junction bases left unmatched: 9. In germline, CDR1 is MDHEN, CDR2 SYDVKM. The CDR3 contains 14 residues. The DNA of the CDR3 is TGTGCCAGCAGTTTGCGAGGGACTAGCGGACGAGAGTTCTTC. It yields the protein CASSLRGTSGREFF.

The chain couples TRBV5-4 to TRBJ1-2, with D tentatively TRBD1 (6 bases). Per germline, CDR1 SGHNT and CDR2 YYREEE (reference sequence). The V end lost 1 base, the J end lost 2 bases, and 9 bases lay between the germline ends. The CDR3 is 14 amino acids. The CDR3 bases are TGTGCCAGCAGCTTGCCGACAGGAAACTATGGCTACACCTTC. This translates into CASSLPTGNYGYTF.

In this sample, this clone turned up once. The genes are TRBV14 and TRBJ1-2; D not resolved. Germline loops: CDR1 SGHDN, CDR2 FVKESK. The ends were cut back, 0 bases at V and 8 bases at J, with 13 bases in the middle. The CDR3 is 14 amino acids. CDR3 DNA sequence: TGTGCCAGCAGCCAAGATTCTCGCGGGAGCGGCTACACCTTC. The encoded protein is CASSQDSRGSGYTF.

The chain employs TRBV19 and TRBJ1-5, with 8 nucleotides matching TRBD1. The CDR3 totals 15 residues. V shed 7 bases, J shed 4 bases, and the junction held 9 bases outside the gene matches. Germline lookup yields CDR1 LNHDA and CDR2 SQIVND (reference sequence). Here the CDR3 reads CASNVGTGRNQPQHF. CDR3 coding DNA: TGTGCCAGTAATGTGGGGACAGGTAGGAATCAGCCCCAGCATTTT.

The V gene is TRBV14, the J gene TRBJ1-2, with D possibly TRBD1 on 6 matching bases. This CDR3 spans 15 amino acids. V lost 0 bases and J 7 bases, leaving 15 bases between the germline ends. From germline, CDR1 is SGHDN and CDR2 FVKESK. The CDR3 DNA reads TGTGCCAGCAGCCAAGATTCTGGGGGCGCACGTGGCTACACCTTC. It codes for CASSQDSGGARGYTF.

This clone was recorded a few times. This chain uses TRBV19 with TRBJ2-2; possible D gene TRBD2, 5 bases. Germline V lookup: CDR1 LNHDA, CDR2 SQIVND (reference sequence). The CDR3 consists of 14 residues. Between the trimmed V and J ends, which lost 7 bases and 2 bases, there was a span of 11 bases. The CDR3 loop is CASKEAENTGELFF. The CDR3 bases are TGTGCCAGTAAGGAGGCAGAAAACACCGGGGAGCTGTTTTTT.

The V call is TRBV28, the J call TRBJ2-5, with D unresolved. CDR1 is MDHEN and CDR2 is SYDVKM in the germline V gene. V gave up 2 bases and J gave up 3 bases, with 10 bases separating them. CDR3 size: 14 residues. The CDR3 is CASSLVQQKETQYF. The CDR3 nucleotides are TGTGCCAGCAGTTTAGTACAGCAGAAAGAGACCCAGTACTTC.

V usage is TRBV7-6 and J usage is TRBJ2-7, with D tentatively TRBD1 (6 bases). Trimming removed 2 bases at V and 3 bases at J, with 14 bases between. CDR3 length equals 15 residues. Looked up from germline, CDR1 is SGHVS and CDR2 is FNYEAQ. The CDR3 loop is CASSLQNRENYEQYF. CDR3 DNA sequence: TGTGCCAGCAGCTTACAGAACAGGGAGAACTACGAGCAGTACTTC.

J is TRBJ1-5 and V is TRBV7-9; no firm D call. V gave up 3 bases and J gave up 7 bases, with 13 bases separating them. The CDR3 runs 14 residues. CDR1 and CDR2 from the germline V gene are SEHNR and FQNEAQ (reference sequence). In DNA form, the CDR3 reads TGTGCCAGCAGCTTTTCGGGGTCGGGGCAGCCCCAGCATTTT. Translated: CASSFSGSGQPQHF.

The chain couples TRBV2 to TRBJ2-7; TRBD1 might be the D (6 bases). Germline CDR1 is SNHLY and CDR2 is FYNNEI. V was pared by 5 bases and J by 2 bases, with 13 bases between. The CDR3 sequence is 14 residues long. This chain's CDR3 is CASSKMGTTYEQYF. CDR3 DNA sequence: TGTGCCAGCAGTAAAATGGGGACAACCTACGAGCAGTACTTC.

V usage is TRBV29-1 and J usage is TRBJ1-2; 10 bases are a match to TRBD1. Germline assignment: CDR1 SQVTM and CDR2 ANQGSEA. This CDR3 contains 16 residues. V lost 4 bases and J lost 4; bases outside the gene matches: 12. This chain's CDR3 is CSVVGWDRGSGYGYTF. For the CDR3, the DNA is TGCAGCGTTGTCGGCTGGGACAGGGGATCTGGCTATGGCTACACCTTC.

The chain uses TRBV5-6 and TRBJ2-7; 8 positions agree with TRBD2. Germline assignment: CDR1 SGHDT and CDR2 YYEEEE. V was pared by 0 bases and J by 4 bases, with 9 bases of the junction left unmatched. The CDR3 contains 16 residues. CDR3 nucleotides: TGTGCCAGCAGCTTGGGGACTAGCCAGTTTGCTTACGAGCAGTACTTC. Encoded protein: CASSLGTSQFAYEQYF. The variable domain in full, with the rest retrieved from reference TRBV5-6 and TRBJ2-7, is DAGVTQSPTHLIKTRGQQVTLRCSPKSGHDTVSWYQQALGQGPQFIFQYYEEEERQRGNFPDRFSGHQFPNYSSELNVNALLLGDSALYLCASSLGTSQFAYEQYFGPGTRLTVT.

This chain links TRBV27 with TRBJ2-3; 9 positions match TRBD1. Germline V lookup: CDR1 MNHEY, CDR2 SMNVEV (reference sequence). This CDR3 region has 15 residues. V was clipped by 7 bases and J by 0 bases; unmatched bases: 5. This chain's CDR3 is CASTLTGGSTDTQYF. Here the CDR3 DNA reads TGTGCCAGCACCCTGACAGGGGGTAGCACAGATACGCAGTATTTT.

The chain recombines TRBV30 with TRBJ2-7, with 10 bases lining up with TRBD2. V shed 2 bases, J shed 4 bases, and the junction held 5 bases outside the gene matches. This CDR3 comprises 14 residues. Germline values: CDR1 GTSNPN, CDR2 SVGIG (reference sequence). In nucleotides, the CDR3 is TGTGCCTGGAGTCGCGATAGCGGGAGGTACGAGCAGTACTTC. Residues: CAWSRDSGRYEQYF.

The CDR3 bases are TGTGCCAGCAGTCGGAAGCTGAGCGATGGCACTGAAGCTTTCTTT. Translation: CASSRKLSDGTEAFF. The chain recombines TRBV6-5 with TRBJ1-1; D is uncertain. The CDR3 totals 15 residues. V gave up 5 bases and J gave up 4 bases, with 17 bases separating them. CDR1 and CDR2 from the germline V gene are MNHEY and SVGAGI.

The chain employs TRBV6-4 and TRBJ2-3; tentative D call: TRBD1 (7 bases). Germline V gene lookup returns CDR1 MRHNA and CDR2 SNTAGT. CDR3 length: 15 amino acids. Trimming pared 5 bases from V and 5 bases from J, leaving 17 bases between. CDR3 nucleotides: TGTGCCAGCAGTCAGGGGGGCGCGGCCGGAGATACGCAGTATTTT. Protein: CASSQGGAAGDTQYF.

The chain carries TRBV10-1 and TRBJ2-1; perhaps TRBD2 as D (5 bases). Germline assignment: CDR1 WNHNN and CDR2 SYGVQD (reference sequence). The CDR3 runs 14 residues. With 5 bases removed from V and 10 bases from J, the gap between germline ends came to 18 bases. CDR3 nucleotide sequence: TGCGCCAGCAGTCCCCTAGCAGACAAAGGGGAGCAGTTCTTC. This translates into CASSPLADKGEQFF.

This clone was seen just once. The chain is built from TRBV12-3 or TRBV12-4 and TRBJ1-1; a possible D gene is TRBD1 (5 bases). Trimming pared 7 bases from V and 8 bases from J, leaving 17 bases between. The CDR3 spans 13 residues. The chain's CDR3 is CASNRKDKLEAFF. CDR3 DNA: TGTGCCAGCAACCGGAAGGACAAGCTCGAAGCTTTCTTT.

V is TRBV2 and J is TRBJ1-4; 11 bases are shared with TRBD1. V trimming: 6 bases; J trimming: 7 bases; junction bases outside the gene matches: 7. The CDR3 covers 15 residues. Germline CDR1 is SNHLY and CDR2 is FYNNEI. The CDR3 reads CASRAPGTGGEKLFF. The CDR3 nucleotides read TGTGCCAGCAGAGCCCCCGGGACAGGGGGTGAAAAACTGTTTTTT.

This chain links TRBV30 with TRBJ2-3; 8 bases are a match to TRBD2. CDR3 size: 15 residues. CDR1 is GTSNPN, CDR2 SVGIG, per germline (reference sequence). V dropped 0 bases and J dropped 2; count of bases not matched to a gene: 4. The CDR3 sequence is CAWSVLGGDTDTQYF. Here the CDR3 DNA reads TGTGCCTGGAGTGTACTCGGGGGGGACACAGATACGCAGTATTTT.